A selection of T cell receptor beta chains follows, all from one sample in a study of blood T cell repertoires in COVID-19. Repertoires were generated with immunoSEQ multiplex PCR, while TCRdb's copy carries only in-frame clones and drops some. The top ten hold around 3.4% of the sample, which has around 150,000 clones, 76% seen once. Input material: peripheral blood. These receptors were obtained from a woman older than 75 with acute or convalescent COVID-19. Both conserved end residues are part of each CDR3. D genes are given only for firm matches. Only part of the rows carry a size: once, few, many, or a class if the clone is expanded.

J: TRBJ1-6; D: NA; size: NA; V: TRBV19; CDR3: CASRARGNSPLHF; DNA: TGTGCCAGTAGGGCCAGGGGTAATTCACCCCTCCACTTT
J: TRBJ2-1; D: TRBD2; size: NA; V: TRBV7-8; CDR3: CASSLRPRSGRYNEQFF; DNA: TGTGCCAGCAGCTTAAGGCCCCGTAGCGGGAGGTACAATGAGCAGTTCTTC
J: TRBJ2-1; D: TRBD2; size: NA; V: TRBV24-1; CDR3: CATSDPNSSGDNEQFF; DNA: TGTGCCACCAGTGACCCAAACTCTAGCGGAGACAATGAGCAGTTCTTC
J: TRBJ2-3; D: TRBD2; size: NA; V: TRBV20-1; CDR3: CSASPLAGGQSSTDTQYF; DNA: TGCAGTGCTAGTCCCCTAGCGGGGGGGCAATCTTCCACAGATACGCAGTATTTT
J: TRBJ1-5; D: NA; size: NA; V: TRBV19; CDR3: CASSKLGEANQPQHF; DNA: TGTGCCAGTAGTAAGCTGGGGGAGGCCAATCAGCCCCAGCATTTT
J: TRBJ1-1; D: NA; size: NA; V: TRBV6-6; CDR3: CASGTTGQRMNTEAFF; DNA: TGTGCCAGCGGAACAACTGGACAGCGGATGAACACTGAAGCTTTCTTT
J: TRBJ2-1; D: TRBD2; size: NA; V: TRBV6-2/TRBV6-3; CDR3: CASSYSPTSGVYNEQFF; DNA: TGTGCCAGCAGTTACTCGCCTACTAGCGGAGTCTACAATGAGCAGTTCTTC
J: TRBJ1-1; D: NA; size: NA; V: TRBV18; CDR3: CASSGAVLNTEAFF; DNA: TGTGCCAGCTCTGGGGCCGTATTGAACACTGAAGCTTTCTTT
J: TRBJ1-5; D: TRBD1; size: NA; V: TRBV5-1; CDR3: CASSLIPQGAIGNQPQHF; DNA: TGCGCCAGCAGCTTGATCCCACAGGGGGCGATAGGAAATCAGCCCCAGCATTTT
J: TRBJ2-1; D: NA; size: few; V: TRBV5-8; CDR3: CASRFLGYNEQFF; DNA: TGTGCCAGCAGGTTCCTCGGCTACAATGAGCAGTTCTTC
J: TRBJ1-1; D: TRBD1; size: few; V: TRBV7-8; CDR3: CASSLYSGGFTGNTEAFF; DNA: TGTGCCAGCAGCTTATATTCAGGGGGCTTTACGGGGAACACTGAAGCTTTCTTT
J: TRBJ1-2; D: TRBD1; size: NA; V: TRBV5-3; CDR3: CARSLVTRDGTDYGYTF; DNA: TGTGCCAGAAGCTTGGTTACTAGGGACGGGACAGACTATGGCTACACCTTC
J: TRBJ2-1; D: NA; size: NA; V: TRBV7-2; CDR3: CASSPFNEQFF; DNA: TGTGCCAGCAGCCCGTTCAATGAGCAGTTCTTC
J: TRBJ1-5; D: NA; size: few; V: TRBV20-1; CDR3: CSASGRVGNQPQHF; DNA: TGCAGTGCTAGTGGCAGGGTTGGCAATCAGCCCCAGCATTTT
J: TRBJ1-5; D: NA; size: NA; V: TRBV2; CDR3: CASREGNTNQPQHF; DNA: TGTGCCAGCAGGGAGGGGAATACTAATCAGCCCCAGCATTTT
J: TRBJ1-3; D: NA; size: NA; V: TRBV2; CDR3: CASLEGGSGNTIYF; DNA: TGTGCCAGCCTCGAAGGAGGGTCGGGAAACACCATATATTTT
J: TRBJ1-2; D: NA; size: few; V: TRBV14; CDR3: CASSLRDQGYTF; DNA: TGTGCCAGCAGCCTCAGGGATCAAGGCTACACCTTC
J: TRBJ2-2; D: TRBD1; size: NA; V: TRBV7-3; CDR3: CASSGRTGATGELFF; DNA: TGTGCCAGCAGCGGGAGGACAGGGGCCACCGGGGAGCTGTTTTTT
J: TRBJ1-6; D: TRBD1; size: NA; V: TRBV5-6; CDR3: CASSSRGNRGHSYNSPLHF; DNA: TGTGCCAGCAGCTCGAGGGGAAACAGGGGGCACTCCTATAATTCACCCCTCCACTTT
J: TRBJ1-2; D: NA; size: once; V: TRBV20-1; CDR3: CSATDSYGYTF; DNA: TGCAGTGCGACAGACAGCTATGGCTACACCTTC
J: TRBJ2-7; D: NA; size: NA; V: TRBV3-1/TRBV3-2; CDR3: CASSPSSYEQYF; DNA: TGTGCCAGCAGCCCGAGCTCCTACGAGCAGTACTTC
J: TRBJ2-1; D: TRBD2; size: NA; V: TRBV2; CDR3: CASSSAGGDNNEQFF; DNA: TGTGCCAGCAGTTCAGCGGGAGGAGATAACAATGAGCAGTTCTTC
J: TRBJ2-1; D: NA; size: NA; V: TRBV2; CDR3: CASRADYRNEQFF; DNA: TGTGCCAGCAGGGCGGACTACCGAAATGAGCAGTTCTTC
J: TRBJ2-2; D: TRBD1; size: NA; V: TRBV19; CDR3: CASSRTGTNTGELFF; DNA: TGTGCCAGTAGTAGGACAGGGACTAACACCGGGGAGCTGTTTTTT